A single sample gave rise to the 23 T cell receptor beta chains below, sequenced in a study of blood T cell repertoires in COVID-19. Clones were sequenced by immunoSEQ multiplex PCR, and TCRdb holds only the in-frame ones, with some missing. The sample records 100,000 to 150,000 clones, 80% to 95% being singletons. Sequencing was carried out using peripheral blood. The origin of the receptors is a man aged 45-65 years with COVID-19, enrolled during active disease.

This sequence joins TRBV6-1 and TRBJ2-1; 11 nucleotides align to TRBD2. The CDR3 sequence is 16 residues long. Germline CDR1 reads MNHNS; CDR2 reads SASEGT. V was pared by 2 bases and J by 12 bases, with 12 bases of the junction left unmatched. The CDR3 region is CASSESGTSGTWAQFF. Here the CDR3 DNA reads TGTGCCAGCAGTGAATCCGGGACTAGCGGTACCTGGGCGCAGTTCTTC.

The chain couples TRBV15 to TRBJ2-5; D not resolved. Trimming cost V 0 bases and J 5 bases, with 13 bases left between them. Per germline, CDR1 LNHNV and CDR2 YYDKDF (reference sequence). This CDR3 has 15 residues. CDR3 coding DNA: TGTGCCACCAGCAGAGACAGGTCTCGAAGGGAGACCCAGTACTTC. It codes for CATSRDRSRRETQYF.

The V gene is TRBV2, the J gene TRBJ2-7, with TRBD2 identical over 9 bases. The CDR3 has 15 amino acids. Trimming removed 8 bases from V and 6 bases from J; junction bases left unmatched: 14. In germline, CDR1 is SNHLY, CDR2 FYNNEI. The CDR3 DNA reads TGTGCCAGCGTCTACCTGGGCGGGAGGGCCGCCGAGCAGTACGTC. Protein: CASVYLGGRAAEQYV.

The chain has TRBV18 and TRBJ1-5, with D tentatively TRBD1 (5 bases). Per the germline V gene, CDR1 is KGHSH and CDR2 is LQKENI. V was pared by 5 bases and J by 3 bases, with 8 bases between. The CDR3 sequence is 13 residues long. The CDR3 DNA sequence: TGTGCCAGCTCAGGGGGGGACAATCAGCCCCAGCATTTT. Encoded protein: CASSGGDNQPQHF. The entire variable domain, with the rest obtained from reference TRBV18 and TRBJ1-5, is as follows: NAGVMQNPRHLVRRRGQEARLRCSPMKGHSHVYWYRQLPEEGLKFMVYLQKENIIDESGMPKERFSAEFPKEGPSILRIQQVVRGDSAAYFCASSGGDNQPQHFGDGTRLSIL.

The chain employs TRBV12-3 or TRBV12-4 and TRBJ2-1; 11 bases match TRBD2. The CDR3 covers 13 residues. V shed 8 bases, J shed 8 bases, and the junction held 5 bases outside the gene matches. CDR3 nucleotide sequence: TGTGCCAGCGTAGCGGGAGGGGGGTATGAGCAGTTCTTC. Protein product: CASVAGGGYEQFF.

J is TRBJ2-1 and V is TRBV3-1 (or the pseudogene TRBV3-2), with TRBD1 as a possible D gene (6 bases). The CDR3 covers 15 residues. Germline V lookup: CDR1 LGHDT, CDR2 YNNKEL (reference sequence). Trimming removed 2 bases from V and 4 bases from J, with 12 bases in between. The CDR3 reads CASSQILGGYNEQFF. CDR3 in DNA: TGTGCCAGCAGCCAAATCTTAGGGGGATACAATGAGCAGTTCTTC.

Sample share makes this clone medium-sized. The CDR3 DNA sequence: TGTGCCAGCAGTGAAGGGACAGGGGGTTACGAGCAGTACTTC. It encodes CASSEGTGGYEQYF. This chain uses TRBV6-1 with TRBJ2-7; 10 nucleotides match TRBD1. The CDR3 runs 14 residues. Germline V lookup: CDR1 MNHNS, CDR2 SASEGT. Trimming at V came to 1 base and at J to 4 bases, leaving 1 base not matched to a gene.

This chain links TRBV4-1 with TRBJ2-5; 7 bases agree with TRBD1. V dropped 4 bases and J dropped 2; count of bases not matched to a gene: 7. Germline V gives CDR1 MGHRA, CDR2 YSYEKL. The CDR3 runs to 15 residues. CDR3 region: CASSPTSGQQETQYF. For the CDR3, the DNA is TGCGCCAGCAGCCCCACCTCGGGACAGCAAGAGACCCAGTACTTC.

The chain has TRBV29-1 and TRBJ2-7, with D hard to call. The CDR3 is 11 amino acids. Germline CDR1 is SQVTM and CDR2 is ANQGSEA. Trimming took 4 bases from V and 6 from J, leaving 10 bases between them. The CDR3 region is CSVARGGEQYV. The CDR3 DNA is TGCAGCGTTGCTCGCGGTGGCGAGCAGTACGTC.

This clone was picked up one time. The CDR3 here is CASSSGSWADTQYF. The CDR3, as DNA: TGTGCCAGCAGCTCGGGATCCTGGGCAGATACGCAGTATTTT. This chain uses TRBV7-3 with TRBJ2-3, with D perhaps matching TRBD2 (5 bases). Between the trimmed V and J ends, which lost 4 bases and 4 bases, there was a span of 12 bases. Germline V gene lookup returns CDR1 SGHTA and CDR2 FQGTGA. The CDR3 covers 14 residues.

This clone was observed a single time. This chain links TRBV5-4 with TRBJ2-7; no firm D call. V lost 3 bases to trimming and J lost 6 bases, with 16 bases between them. The CDR3 has 14 amino acids. Looked up from germline, CDR1 is SGHNT and CDR2 is YYREEE (reference sequence). The CDR3 DNA reads TGTGCCAGCAGCTCCACCCCCGAGGCCCCCGAGCAGTACGTC. It specifies CASSSTPEAPEQYV.

This clone has more than one count but fewer than ten. This chain connects TRBV18 to TRBJ2-2; TRBD1 might be the D (6 bases). The ends were cut back, 0 bases at V and 2 bases at J, with 10 bases in the middle. The CDR3 loop spans 16 amino acids. Germline loops: CDR1 KGHSH, CDR2 LQKENI. The CDR3 sequence is CASSPPTGQNTGELFF. CDR3 bases: TGTGCCAGCTCACCACCGACGGGACAAAACACCGGGGAGCTGTTTTTT.

The chain carries TRBV28 and TRBJ1-2; D remains unclear. CDR1 MDHEN and CDR2 SYDVKM come from the germline V gene. V lost 8 bases and J 1 base, leaving 11 bases between the germline ends. The CDR3 is 13 residues long. The CDR3 protein is CASRKTGNYGYTF. CDR3 coding DNA: TGTGCCAGCCGAAAGACGGGTAACTATGGCTACACCTTC.

The CDR3 DNA reads TGTGCCAGCAGTTATACAGAGAACACTGAAGCTTTCTTT. Translated, it gives CASSYTENTEAFF. The chain is built from TRBV6-2 or TRBV6-3 and TRBJ1-1; D is unclear. The CDR3 is 13 amino acids. Trimming cost V 3 bases and J 1 base, with 6 bases left between them. The germline CDR1 and CDR2 sequences are MNHEY and SVGEGT.

This clone was recorded once. The chain recombines TRBV7-2 with TRBJ2-1; possibly TRBD1 for D (6 bases). Between the trimmed V and J ends, which lost 6 bases and 6 bases, there was a span of 18 bases. There are 15 residues in the CDR3. Looked up from germline, CDR1 is SGHTA and CDR2 is FQGNSA. In nucleotides, the CDR3 is TGTGCCAGCAGAACCGGGACACTCAACCTCAATGAGCAGTTCTTC. Translated: CASRTGTLNLNEQFF. Looking up the rest from reference TRBV7-2 and TRBJ2-1 gives the full variable domain: GAGVSQSPSNKVTEKGKDVELRCDPISGHTALYWYRQSLGQGLEFLIYFQGNSAPDKSGLPSDRFSAERTGGSVSTLTIQRTQQEDSAVYLCASRTGTLNLNEQFFGPGTRLTVL.

The rearrangement joins TRBV3-1 (or the pseudogene TRBV3-2) to TRBJ1-6, with D hard to call. From germline, CDR1 is LGHDT and CDR2 YNNKEL (reference sequence). This CDR3 region has 14 residues. Trimming took 1 base from V and 7 from J, leaving 8 bases between them. This chain's CDR3 is CASSQVPVNSPLHF. CDR3 coding DNA: TGTGCCAGCAGCCAAGTTCCGGTAAATTCACCCCTCCACTTT.

This clone was detected only a few times. V usage is TRBV13 and J usage is TRBJ2-7, with 12 bases identical to TRBD1. This CDR3 spans 13 amino acids. Germline CDR1 and CDR2: PRHDT and FYEKMQ (reference sequence). The J segment lost 4 bases and the V segment lost 6 bases, leaving 1 base of the junction unmatched. In DNA, the CDR3 is TGTGCCAGCAGGGGACAGGGGGCGTACGAGCAGTACTTC. It translates to CASRGQGAYEQYF.

The J gene is TRBJ2-2, the V gene TRBV7-2; 11 nucleotides agree with TRBD1. The CDR3 consists of 16 residues. J gave up 6 bases and V 3 bases, and 6 bases lay outside the gene matches. The germline CDR1 and CDR2 sequences are SGHTA and FQGNSA. For the CDR3, the DNA is TGTGCCAGCAGCTTCCCGGACAGGGGGCTGTCCGGGGAGCTGTTTTTT. This translates into CASSFPDRGLSGELFF. Filled out from reference TRBV7-2 and TRBJ2-2, the complete variable domain reads GAGVSQSPSNKVTEKGKDVELRCDPISGHTALYWYRQSLGQGLEFLIYFQGNSAPDKSGLPSDRFSAERTGGSVSTLTIQRTQQEDSAVYLCASSFPDRGLSGELFFGEGSRLTVL.

CDR3 protein: CASSPPGVKSYNEQFF. The DNA for the CDR3 is TGTGCCAGCAGCCCCCCGGGAGTCAAGTCCTACAATGAGCAGTTCTTC. The chain uses TRBV3-1 (or the pseudogene TRBV3-2) and TRBJ2-1; maybe TRBD2 (6 bases). The ends were cut back, 4 bases at V and 1 base at J, with 14 bases in the middle. The CDR3 has 16 amino acids. Germline-derived CDR1 and CDR2 are LGHDT and YNNKEL (reference sequence).

This clone came up once. The chain has TRBV6-2 or TRBV6-3 and TRBJ2-7; 9 positions match TRBD2. V lost 6 bases and J lost 9; bases outside the gene matches: 9. The V gene's germline CDR1 is MNHEY and CDR2 SVGEGT. This CDR3 contains 13 residues. CDR3 amino acids: CASSLAGESGQYF. Written as DNA, the CDR3 is TGTGCCAGCAGCTTAGCGGGAGAAAGCGGGCAGTACTTC.

The V gene is TRBV7-2, the J gene TRBJ2-5; 8 positions match TRBD2. CDR3 length: 16 amino acids. CDR1 and CDR2 from the germline V gene are SGHTA and FQGNSA. V lost 5 bases to trimming and J lost 0 bases; unmatched junction nucleotides: 8. The CDR3 nucleotides read TGTGCCAGCAGCCTAATAGCGGGGTCCCACCAAGAGACCCAGTACTTC. Translating it yields CASSLIAGSHQETQYF.

The CDR3 here is CASSHDRDSSNEQFF. CDR3 in DNA: TGCGCCAGCAGCCACGACCGGGACTCTTCCAATGAGCAGTTCTTC. The chain links TRBV4-3 to TRBJ2-1; the D gene is possibly TRBD2 (6 bases). The CDR3 runs 15 residues. Germline V gives CDR1 LGHNA, CDR2 YSLEER. Deletions cut 3 bases from V and 6 bases from J, with 15 bases between.

The chain is built from TRBV6-1 and TRBJ1-1; D unclear. The germline gives CDR1 MNHNS, CDR2 SASEGT. The CDR3 runs 18 residues. The V end was cut by 1 base, the J end by 8 bases, with 26 bases between. The CDR3 region is CASSEGFGRWVRLEEAFF. The DNA of the CDR3 is TGTGCCAGCAGTGAAGGGTTTGGAAGATGGGTCCGCTTGGAGGAAGCTTTCTTT.